This T cell receptor beta chain emerged from a study of shared clonotypes between healthy human individuals. Looking at the study overall: The plates for each donor numbered three CD4 naive, three CD4 memory, two CD8 naive and one CD8 memory.

Sequencing was performed with immunoSEQ multiplex PCR; in TCRdb, only in-frame clones are kept and a portion is missing. Here the sample spans under 850,000 clones, over 90% being singletons. CD45RO-negative, CCR7-positively selected cells formed the naive CD8 fraction, excluding terminally differentiated effector memory CD45RA+ cells. V gave up 0 bases and J gave up 1 base, with 6 bases separating them. The CDR3 has 14 residues. Germline lookup yields CDR1 LNHNV and CDR2 YYDKDF (reference sequence). The specimen sequenced was naive CD8+ T cells sorted from blood. This chain joins TRBV15 and TRBJ1-1; no firm D call. This TCR was recovered from a man aged 30 to 45 in good health. CDR3 amino acids: CATSRDTGNTEAFF. CDR3 bases: TGTGCCACCAGCAGAGATACGGGGAACACTGAAGCTTTCTTT. Together with reference TRBV15 and TRBJ1-1, the CDR3 gives the full variable domain: DAMVIQNPRYQVTQFGKPVTLSCSQTLNHNVMYWYQQKSSQAPKLLFHYYDKDFNNEADTPDNFQSRRPNTSFCFLDIRSPGLGDTAMYLCATSRDTGNTEAFFGQGTRLTVV.